The source of this T cell receptor (beta chain) is a study of blood T cell repertoires in COVID-19. Study overall: From the United States, Italy and Spain came samples of acute and convalescent COVID-19. From T cells, B-cell-depleted T cells, or PBMCs came the material, which was cDNA or gDNA.

This clone was seen just once. Germline V gene data show CDR1 as MNHEY and CDR2 as SVGAGI. The ends lost 6 bases at V and 3 bases at J; junction bases unmatched: 8. CDR3 size: 15 residues. Original handling: It was from reference gene primer amplification that nucleated cell counts were estimated. TCRdb's table, derived via immunoSEQ multiplex PCR, lists solely in-frame clones and lacks some. The V and J calls and clone size are taken from that table; D and trimming were inferred from the DNA. The sample has about 110,000 clones, around 85% seen once; the top ten hold 20% to 25%. The V gene is TRBV6-5, the J gene TRBJ1-1, with 9 bases lining up with TRBD1. Sequenced sample: peripheral blood. This TCR was sampled from a man aged 65 to 79 with active or convalescent COVID-19. The CDR3 DNA is TGTGCCAGCAGCCGGGGACAGGGCCTCGACACTGAAGCTTTCTTT. Protein product: CASSRGQGLDTEAFF.